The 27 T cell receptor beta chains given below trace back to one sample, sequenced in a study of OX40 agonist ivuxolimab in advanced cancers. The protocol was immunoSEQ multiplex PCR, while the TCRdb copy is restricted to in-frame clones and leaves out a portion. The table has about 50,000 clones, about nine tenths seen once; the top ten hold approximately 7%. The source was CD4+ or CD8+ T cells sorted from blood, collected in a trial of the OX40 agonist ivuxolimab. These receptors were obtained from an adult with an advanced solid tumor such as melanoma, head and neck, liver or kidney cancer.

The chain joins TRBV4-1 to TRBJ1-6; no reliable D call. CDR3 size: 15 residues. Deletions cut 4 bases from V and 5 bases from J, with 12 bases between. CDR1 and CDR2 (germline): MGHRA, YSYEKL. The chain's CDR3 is CASSPLRVDNSPLHF. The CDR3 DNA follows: TGCGCCAGCAGCCCGTTGCGGGTCGATAATTCACCCCTCCACTTT.

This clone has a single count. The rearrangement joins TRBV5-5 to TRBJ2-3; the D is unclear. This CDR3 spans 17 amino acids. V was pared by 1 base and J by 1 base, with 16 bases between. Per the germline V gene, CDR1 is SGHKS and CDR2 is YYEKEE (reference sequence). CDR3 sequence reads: CASSLPSVQQRTDTQYF. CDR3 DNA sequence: TGTGCCAGCAGCTTGCCCTCGGTTCAGCAACGCACAGATACGCAGTATTTT.

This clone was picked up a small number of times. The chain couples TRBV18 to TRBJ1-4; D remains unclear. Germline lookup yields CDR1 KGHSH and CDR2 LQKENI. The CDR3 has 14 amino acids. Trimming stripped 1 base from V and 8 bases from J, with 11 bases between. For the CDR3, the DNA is TGTGCCAGCTCACCACGAGACATGGGCGAAAAACTGTTTTTT. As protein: CASSPRDMGEKLFF. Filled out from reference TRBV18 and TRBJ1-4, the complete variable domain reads NAGVMQNPRHLVRRRGQEARLRCSPMKGHSHVYWYRQLPEEGLKFMVYLQKENIIDESGMPKERFSAEFPKEGPSILRIQQVVRGDSAAYFCASSPRDMGEKLFFGSGTQLSVL.

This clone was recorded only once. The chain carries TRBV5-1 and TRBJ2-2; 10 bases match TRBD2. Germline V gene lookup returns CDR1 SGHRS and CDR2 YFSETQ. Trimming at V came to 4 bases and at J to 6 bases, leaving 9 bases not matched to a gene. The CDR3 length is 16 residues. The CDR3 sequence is CASSDITSGIAGELFF. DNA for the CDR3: TGCGCCAGCAGCGACATAACTAGCGGGATTGCCGGGGAGCTGTTTTTT. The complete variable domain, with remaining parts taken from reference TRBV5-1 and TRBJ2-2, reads KAGVTQTPRYLIKTRGQQVTLSCSPISGHRSVSWYQQTPGQGLQFLFEYFSETQRNKGNFPGRFSGRQFSNSRSEMNVSTLELGDSALYLCASSDITSGIAGELFFGEGSRLTVL.

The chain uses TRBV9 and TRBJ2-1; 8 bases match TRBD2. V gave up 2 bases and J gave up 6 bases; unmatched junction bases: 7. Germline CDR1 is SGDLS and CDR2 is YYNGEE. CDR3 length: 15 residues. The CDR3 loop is CASSVPAGAGNEQFF. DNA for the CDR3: TGTGCCAGCAGCGTTCCAGCGGGAGCTGGCAATGAGCAGTTCTTC.

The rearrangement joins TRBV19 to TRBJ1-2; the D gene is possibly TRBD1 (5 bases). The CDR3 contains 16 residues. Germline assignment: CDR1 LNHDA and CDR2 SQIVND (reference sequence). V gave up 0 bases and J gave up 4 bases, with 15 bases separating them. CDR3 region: CASSIDGGGSGYGYTF. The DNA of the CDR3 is TGTGCCAGTAGTATAGATGGTGGGGGAAGCGGCTATGGCTACACCTTC.

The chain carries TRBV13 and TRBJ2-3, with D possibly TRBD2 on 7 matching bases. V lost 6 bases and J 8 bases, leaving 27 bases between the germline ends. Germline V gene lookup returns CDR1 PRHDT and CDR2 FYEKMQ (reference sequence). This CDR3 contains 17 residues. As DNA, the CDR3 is TGTGCCAGCAGTCGTCCGGGGGGCAGTGGCTCCCCGGCTACGCAGTATTTT. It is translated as CASSRPGGSGSPATQYF. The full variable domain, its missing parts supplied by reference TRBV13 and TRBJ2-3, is AAGVIQSPRHLIKEKRETATLKCYPIPRHDTVYWYQQGPGQDPQFLISFYEKMQSDKGSIPDRFSAQQFSDYHSELNMSSLELGDSALYFCASSRPGGSGSPATQYFGPGTRLTVL.

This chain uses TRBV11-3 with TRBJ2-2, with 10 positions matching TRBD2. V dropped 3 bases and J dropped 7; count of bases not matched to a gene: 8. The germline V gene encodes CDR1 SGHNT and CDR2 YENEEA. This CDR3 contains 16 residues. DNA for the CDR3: TGTGCCAGCAGCTTGGCTAGCGGGAGTATGGGCGGGGAGCTGTTTTTT. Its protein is CASSLASGSMGGELFF. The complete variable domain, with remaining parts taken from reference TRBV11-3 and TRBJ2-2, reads EAGVVQSPRYKIIEKKQPVAFWCNPISGHNTLYWYLQNLGQGPELLIRYENEEAVDDSQLPKDRFSAERLKGVDSTLKIQPAELGDSAVYLCASSLASGSMGGELFFGEGSRLTVL.

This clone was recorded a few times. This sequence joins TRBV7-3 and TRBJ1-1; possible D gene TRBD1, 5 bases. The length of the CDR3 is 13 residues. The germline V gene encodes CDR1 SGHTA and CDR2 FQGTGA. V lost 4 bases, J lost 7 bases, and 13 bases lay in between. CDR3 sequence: CASSSRGTGEAFF. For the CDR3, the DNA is TGTGCCAGCAGCTCAAGGGGTACTGGTGAAGCTTTCTTT.

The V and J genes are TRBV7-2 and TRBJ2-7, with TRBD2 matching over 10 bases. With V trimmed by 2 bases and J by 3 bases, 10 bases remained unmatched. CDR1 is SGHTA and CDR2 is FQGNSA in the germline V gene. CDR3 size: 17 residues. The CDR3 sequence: CASSLKASGRYGYEQYF. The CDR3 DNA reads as TGTGCCAGCAGCTTAAAGGCTAGCGGGAGATATGGCTACGAGCAGTACTTC.

The CDR3 is CASTRGQGYGYTF. The CDR3 DNA reads TGCGCCAGCACCCGGGGACAGGGCTATGGCTACACCTTC. The rearrangement uses TRBV10-2 and TRBJ1-2; 9 bases are shared with TRBD1. The CDR3 sequence is 13 residues long. Per the germline V gene, CDR1 is WSHSY and CDR2 is SAAADI. V dropped 7 bases and J dropped 4; count of bases not matched to a gene: 4.

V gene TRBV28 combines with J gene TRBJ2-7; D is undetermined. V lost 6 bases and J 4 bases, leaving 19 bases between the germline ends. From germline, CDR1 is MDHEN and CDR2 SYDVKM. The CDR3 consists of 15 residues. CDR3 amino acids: CASSRSGGTVYEQYF. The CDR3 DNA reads TGTGCCAGCAGCCGCTCGGGTGGCACCGTTTACGAGCAGTACTTC.

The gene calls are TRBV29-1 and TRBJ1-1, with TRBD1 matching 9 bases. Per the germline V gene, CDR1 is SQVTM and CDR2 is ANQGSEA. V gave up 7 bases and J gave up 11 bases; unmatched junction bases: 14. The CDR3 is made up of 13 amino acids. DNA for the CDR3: TGCAGCGCTGCGATGGACAGGGGTTTCCCGGCTTTCTTT. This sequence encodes CSAAMDRGFPAFF.

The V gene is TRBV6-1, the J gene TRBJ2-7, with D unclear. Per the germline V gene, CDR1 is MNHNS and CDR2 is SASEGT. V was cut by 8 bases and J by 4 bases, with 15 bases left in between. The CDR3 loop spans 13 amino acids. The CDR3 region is CASALRADYEQYF. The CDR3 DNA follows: TGTGCCAGCGCCCTACGTGCCGATTACGAGCAGTACTTC.

The CDR3 protein is CASRVRLAGYNEQFF. The DNA of the CDR3 is TGTGCCAGCAGGGTTCGACTAGCGGGTTACAATGAGCAGTTCTTC. The rearrangement joins TRBV2 to TRBJ2-1; 10 nucleotides agree with TRBD2. The length of the CDR3 is 15 residues. Germline trimming cut 6 bases from V and 4 bases from J; bases unmatched to any gene: 6. Germline V CDR1 and CDR2: SNHLY, FYNNEI.

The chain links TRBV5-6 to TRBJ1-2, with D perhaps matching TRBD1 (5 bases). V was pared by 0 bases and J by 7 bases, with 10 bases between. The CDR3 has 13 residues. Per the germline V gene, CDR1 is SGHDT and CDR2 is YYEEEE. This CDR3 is CASSLVRGGGYTF. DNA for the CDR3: TGTGCCAGCAGCTTGGTGCGGGGGGGTGGCTACACCTTC. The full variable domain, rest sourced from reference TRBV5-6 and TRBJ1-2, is DAGVTQSPTHLIKTRGQQVTLRCSPKSGHDTVSWYQQALGQGPQFIFQYYEEEERQRGNFPDRFSGHQFPNYSSELNVNALLLGDSALYLCASSLVRGGGYTFGSGTRLTVV.

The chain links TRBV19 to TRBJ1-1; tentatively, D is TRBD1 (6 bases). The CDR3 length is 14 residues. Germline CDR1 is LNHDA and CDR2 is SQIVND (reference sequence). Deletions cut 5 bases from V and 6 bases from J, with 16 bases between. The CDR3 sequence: CASSPPRQVPEAFF. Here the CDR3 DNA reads TGTGCCAGTAGTCCTCCACGACAGGTCCCTGAAGCTTTCTTT. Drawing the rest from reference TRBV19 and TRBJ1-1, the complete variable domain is DGGITQSPKYLFRKEGQNVTLSCEQNLNHDAMYWYRQDPGQGLRLIYYSQIVNDFQKGDIAEGYSVSREKKESFPLTVTSAQKNPTAFYLCASSPPRQVPEAFFGQGTRLTVV.

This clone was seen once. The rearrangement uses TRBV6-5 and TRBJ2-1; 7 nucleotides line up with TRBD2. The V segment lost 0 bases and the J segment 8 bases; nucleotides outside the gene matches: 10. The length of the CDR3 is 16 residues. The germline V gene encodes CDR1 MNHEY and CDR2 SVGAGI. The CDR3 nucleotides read TGTGCCAGCAGTTACTCTGCGGCGGGAGTCGGATATGAGCAGTTCTTC. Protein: CASSYSAAGVGYEQFF.

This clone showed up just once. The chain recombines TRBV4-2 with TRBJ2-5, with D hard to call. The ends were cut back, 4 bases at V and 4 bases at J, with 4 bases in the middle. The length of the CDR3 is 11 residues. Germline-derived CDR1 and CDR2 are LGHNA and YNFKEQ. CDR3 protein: CASSRSETQYF. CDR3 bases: TGTGCCAGCAGCCGGTCAGAGACCCAGTACTTC.

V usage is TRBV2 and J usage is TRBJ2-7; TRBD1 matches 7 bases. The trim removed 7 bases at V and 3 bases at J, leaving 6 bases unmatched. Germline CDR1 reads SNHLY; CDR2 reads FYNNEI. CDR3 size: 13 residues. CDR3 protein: CASTQNRGYEQYF. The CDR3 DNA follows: TGTGCCAGCACCCAGAACAGGGGCTACGAGCAGTACTTC.

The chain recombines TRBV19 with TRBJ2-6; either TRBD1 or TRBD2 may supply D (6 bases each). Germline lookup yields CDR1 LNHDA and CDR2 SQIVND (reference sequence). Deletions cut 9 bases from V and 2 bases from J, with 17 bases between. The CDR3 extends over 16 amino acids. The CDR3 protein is CASLADGGPGANVLTF. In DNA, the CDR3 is TGTGCCAGCCTTGCGGACGGGGGCCCTGGGGCCAACGTCCTGACTTTC.

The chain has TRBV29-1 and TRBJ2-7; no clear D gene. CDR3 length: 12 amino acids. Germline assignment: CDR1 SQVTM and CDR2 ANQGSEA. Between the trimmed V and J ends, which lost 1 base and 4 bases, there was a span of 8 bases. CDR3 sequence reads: CSVEGLSYEQYF. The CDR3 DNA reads TGCAGCGTTGAAGGCCTATCGTACGAGCAGTACTTC.

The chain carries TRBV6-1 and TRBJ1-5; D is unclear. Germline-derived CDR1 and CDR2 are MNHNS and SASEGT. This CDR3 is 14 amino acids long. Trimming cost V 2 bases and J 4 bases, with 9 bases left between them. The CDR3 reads CASSEYVKNQPQHF. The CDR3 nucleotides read TGTGCCAGCAGTGAATATGTGAAGAATCAGCCCCAGCATTTT.

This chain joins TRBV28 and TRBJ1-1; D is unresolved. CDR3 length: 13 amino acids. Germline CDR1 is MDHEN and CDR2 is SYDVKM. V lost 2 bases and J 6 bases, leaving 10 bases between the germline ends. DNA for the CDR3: TGTGCCAGCAGTTTAGCGGTTCCCGCTGAAGCTTTCTTT. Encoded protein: CASSLAVPAEAFF. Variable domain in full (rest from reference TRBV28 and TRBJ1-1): DVKVTQSSRYLVKRTGEKVFLECVQDMDHENMFWYRQDPGLGLRLIYFSYDVKMKEKGDIPEGYSVSREKKERFSLILESASTNQTSMYLCASSLAVPAEAFFGQGTRLTVV.

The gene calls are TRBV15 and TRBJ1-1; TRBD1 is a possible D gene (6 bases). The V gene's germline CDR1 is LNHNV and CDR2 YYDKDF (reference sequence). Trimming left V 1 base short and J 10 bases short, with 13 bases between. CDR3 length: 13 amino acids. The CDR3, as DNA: TGTGCCACCAGCAGAGGATTGGACAGCAGAGCTTTCTTT. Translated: CATSRGLDSRAFF.

CDR3 amino acids: CASSADRQATNEKLFF. Here the CDR3 DNA reads TGTGCCAGCAGTGCCGACCGACAGGCAACTAATGAAAAACTGTTTTTT. The chain carries TRBV6-1 and TRBJ1-4, with D tentatively TRBD1 (6 bases). V was clipped by 4 bases and J by 0 bases, with 12 bases between them. Germline loops: CDR1 MNHNS, CDR2 SASEGT. There are 16 residues in the CDR3.

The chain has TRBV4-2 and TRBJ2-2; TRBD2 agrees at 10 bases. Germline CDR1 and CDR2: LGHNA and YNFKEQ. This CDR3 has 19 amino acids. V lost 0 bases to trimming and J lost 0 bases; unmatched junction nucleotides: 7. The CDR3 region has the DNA TGTGCCAGCAGCCAAGAACTGGTTCTAGCGGGAGCGAACACCGGGGAGCTGTTTTTT. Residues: CASSQELVLAGANTGELFF.